This record looks at one T cell receptor beta chain sequence and its context. This clone's antigen is unknown. No much larger clonotype is one base removed from it; base qualities were not supplied. This sample is drawn from a study of blood T cell repertoires in COVID-19 (TCRdb year 2020). Looking at the study overall: Samples covering the acute and convalescent phases of COVID-19 were provided by collaborators in the United States, Italy and Spain. The material from the prospective study consisted of cDNA or gDNA derived from T cells, B-cell-depleted T cells, or PBMCs. A de-identified subject ID, COVID-19 status, age in years and sex were almost always included in the sample metadata. Samples were obtained from the ongoing ImmuneRACE study (first 160 participants) and from 1,000 to 1,500 subjects provided by 6 global collaborators. The dataset comprised deeply sampled blood TCRbeta repertoires from subjects exposed to, actively infected with, or recovered from COVID-19. A freely available public database, intended as a resource for researchers studying the immune response to SARS-CoV-2, is where the repertoires were released. Where HLA class I and class II types were available, the types were taken from metadata supplied by the sample provider, not from assay-based typing. Overall study results and their limits: Clinical and demographic metadata were provided uncurated, with the amount varying by source and participant.

The immunoSEQ Assay, a bias-controlled multiplex PCR, was used to amplify TCRbeta CDR3 regions from genomic DNA. As for the authors' bioinformatics: The number of nucleated cells in each sample was estimated from the amplification of reference gene primers within the assay. Sequence reads were collapsed and filtered to measure the absolute abundance of every unique TCRbeta CDR3 rearrangement. Productive Simpson clonality was computed per sample as the square root of Simpson's diversity index over productive rearrangements. TCRdb re-hosts the immuneACCESS table, in-frame sequences only. Its copies lack some clones; in the studies checked, an unresolved V gene accounts for under half of them, and the cause for the rest is not known. The V and J calls and clone size come from that table; D and trimming were worked out from the DNA. The sample profile shows a few hundred thousand clones; roughly 87% of them were found once. In total, the top ten clones hold 2.5% to 3.5% of the sample.

In the prospective study, participants were 18 to 89 years old, resided in about two dozen geographic areas of the United States, and were enrolled through a virtual design. In the prospective study, cohorts were assigned on the basis of participant-reported clinical history obtained from a screening survey and a study questionnaire. Recovered participants in ImmuneRACE Cohort 3 were defined by two consecutive negative NP/OP PCR tests, clearance by a healthcare professional, or resolution of symptoms. In the prospective study, mobile phlebotomists collected whole blood, serum and a nasopharyngeal or oropharyngeal swab from each participant. Prospective study participants could optionally give additional blood draws and questionnaires over a roughly two-month period. Blood samples from the prospective study were shipped frozen or at room temperature prior to DNA extraction. The sequence was obtained from a woman aged 25 to 45 who had recovered from COVID-19. The sample consisted of PBMCs or T cells enriched from blood (not recorded which).

In nucleotides, the sequence is TGCGCCAGCAGCCAAGCCGGGACAGGGGGTGATCAGCCCCAGCATTTT. This encodes CASSQAGTGGDQPQHF. Recombination connected TRBV4-1 to TRBJ1-5; 11 nucleotides in the junction match TRBD1. Germline trimming: 1 base from V, 5 bases from J; junction bases outside gene matches: 4. From the germline V gene, CDR1 is MGHRA and CDR2 is YSYEKL. The CDR3 holds 16 amino acids from the cysteine to the phenylalanine. The sequence is cut down to CDR3 DNA, 48 bases in frame from base 1.